Presented here are 2 T cell receptor beta chains from one specimen sequenced in a study of cytotoxic CD8 clonotypes in ibrutinib-treated CLL. Repertoires were generated with immunoSEQ multiplex PCR, while TCRdb's copy carries only in-frame clones and drops some. The table records 250,000 to 350,000 clones, roughly four fifths of them present only once. The starting material was PBMCs, obtained at disease progression, from a patient treated with ibrutinib. The receptor set was obtained from a human donor with chronic lymphocytic leukemia.

This chain joins TRBV7-2 and TRBJ1-2, with D perhaps matching TRBD1 (5 bases). The CDR3 covers 15 residues. Deletions cut 5 bases from V and 2 bases from J, with 15 bases between. The germline gives CDR1 SGHTA, CDR2 FQGNSA. CDR3 DNA: TGTGCCAGCAGCACCCGGGACGCGACAAACTATGGCTACACCTTC. Translation gives CASSTRDATNYGYTF. Full variable domain (outside the CDR3, taken from reference TRBV7-2 and TRBJ1-2): GAGVSQSPSNKVTEKGKDVELRCDPISGHTALYWYRQSLGQGLEFLIYFQGNSAPDKSGLPSDRFSAERTGGSVSTLTIQRTQQEDSAVYLCASSTRDATNYGYTFGSGTRLTVV.

V is TRBV7-3 and J is TRBJ1-2; D remains unclear. Between the trimmed V and J ends, which lost 5 bases and 3 bases, there was a span of 16 bases. This CDR3 has 15 residues. Germline CDR1 SGHTA, CDR2 FQGTGA. Here the CDR3 reads CASSEQPGSYYGYTF. CDR3 nucleotide sequence: TGTGCCAGCAGCGAACAGCCGGGATCCTACTATGGCTACACCTTC. Complete variable domain (other parts from reference TRBV7-3 and TRBJ1-2): GAGVSQTPSNKVTEKGKYVELRCDPISGHTALYWYRQSLGQGPEFLIYFQGTGAADDSGLPNDRFFAVRPEGSVSTLKIQRTERGDSAVYLCASSEQPGSYYGYTFGSGTRLTVV.